The following is a TCR beta chain sequence with its context. The germline V gene encodes CDR1 SGHVS and CDR2 FNYEAQ. This CDR3 has 14 residues. The V end was cut by 3 bases, the J end by 4 bases, with 12 bases between. This specimen belongs to a study of shared clonotypes between healthy human individuals. The assay was immunoSEQ multiplex PCR, and TCRdb's table has in-frame clones only and misses some. The table has 2 million or so clones, roughly 95% seen once. The sample consisted of naive CD4+ T cells sorted from blood. Indicated subset: CD45RA+ positively selected. The chain carries TRBV7-6 and TRBJ1-1; the D gene is possibly TRBD1 (6 bases). The sequence came from a young man in good health. In DNA, the CDR3 is TGTGCCAGCAGCTTTAACAGGGCGGGCACTGAAGCTTTCTTT. Translation gives CASSFNRAGTEAFF.